This paragraph reports one TCR beta chain. Its antigen is still unknown. Per-nucleotide qualities are absent, and no much larger clonotype sits a single base away. The data originate from a study of OX40 agonist ivuxolimab in advanced cancers. Background for the entire study: The costimulatory receptor OX40 (CD134) was targeted by ivuxolimab, a fully human IgG2 agonistic monoclonal antibody. Intravenous ivuxolimab was administered to patients every 2 weeks at six dose levels: 0.01, 0.1, 0.3, 1.5, 3 and 10 mg/kg. Among the approximately 50 dose-escalation patients, 19 had hepatocellular carcinoma, roughly 15 melanoma, 9 renal cell carcinoma and 9 head and neck cancer. A male proportion of approximately 83% and a mean age of about 60 years, ranging from about 23 to 90, were recorded for the dose-escalation cohort. Patients were allowed to have had prior anti-PD-1, anti-PD-L1 or anti-CTLA-4 therapy, and less than 45% of the dose-escalation patients had previously received checkpoint inhibitors. Three dose-escalation patients achieved partial responses, one with hepatocellular carcinoma and two with cutaneous melanoma. Peripheral TCRbeta sequencing was intended to test whether TCR sequence diversity was altered and clonal T-cell expansion was caused by ivuxolimab. The paper reports the monotherapy dose-escalation portion (N of about 47 patients) of the phase I ivuxolimab trial.

Patients with autoimmune disease history or receiving systemic immunosuppression were excluded from the trial. Peripheral blood for TCR sequencing was collected from all dose cohorts at baseline, on cycle 4 day 1, and on cycle 7 day 1. Samples came from an open-label, multicenter, first-in-human phase I dose-escalation trial of ivuxolimab. The trial enrolled adults with locally advanced or metastatic head and neck squamous cell, hepatocellular, melanoma or renal cell carcinoma. CD4+ and CD8+ T cells were sorted separately from peripheral blood before TCR sequencing. From its cysteine to its phenylalanine, the CDR3 spans 16 amino acids. Left in the record is the CDR3 DNA by itself, 48 bases read in frame from the first base. Trimming accounts for 4 bases at V and 5 bases at J, while the number of junction bases matched to no gene is 14. The germline V gene provides CDR1 MNHEY and CDR2 SVGAGI. Here is what the overall study found, with its caveats: Low levels of normalized T-cell clonal expansion were also seen in some patients who did not respond. The antigen specificity of the peripheral T cells that underwent clonal expansion was not determined. Partial responders in the 0.1-3.0 mg/kg groups had among the lowest normalized peripheral clonal expansion, especially among CD8+ T cells. On average, CD8+ T cells showed more expanded clones than CD4+ T cells after ivuxolimab. At doses of 0.1 to 3.0 mg/kg, clonal expansion of both CD4+ and CD8+ T cells in blood was seen between baseline and week 6.

For sequencing of the TCRbeta CDR3 region, genomic DNA was extracted from the sorted cells. The immunoSEQ Assay was used to sequence the TCRbeta CDR3 regions. Held by TCRdb, this immuneACCESS table contains in-frame sequences only and omits some clones. Under half of the omission traces to an unresolved V gene where checked; the cause of the rest is unknown. The sample profile shows under 65,000 clones; around 85% of them were found once. Roughly 21% of the sample is taken by the ten largest. This sequence originates from an adult with an advanced solid tumor such as melanoma, head and neck, liver or kidney cancer. The sequences come from CD4+ or CD8+ T cells sorted from blood, collected in a trial of the OX40 agonist ivuxolimab. The sequence is built from TRBV6-5 and TRBJ2-7; 7 junctional bases match TRBD1. The bases are TGTGCCAGCAGTTCTCTGTCTCCGACAGGGCACCACGAGCAGTACTTC. This yields the protein CASSSLSPTGHHEQYF.